These T cell receptor beta chains were read from a single sample in a study of T cells after posttransplantation cyclophosphamide. Clones were sequenced by immunoSEQ multiplex PCR, and TCRdb holds only the in-frame ones, with some missing. The sample shows about 12,000 clones, none of them appearing just once. The sequences come from PBMCs, collected after allogeneic stem cell transplant with posttransplant cyclophosphamide. These receptors originate from a female patient in her forties who received an allogeneic stem cell transplant from an unrelated donor, was CMV-positive, and had acute GVHD only. Among the T cells, some may be from the graft donor. The conserved cysteine and the conserved F or W are not part of the CDR3 here.

v_call	j_call	cdr3_aa
TRBV9	TRBJ2-6	ASSPTGLHSGANVLT
TRBV10-3	TRBJ2-7	AIRTGSGYEQY
TRBV7-6	TRBJ2-5	ASSQPTRETQY
TRBV5-1	TRBJ1-2	ASSLTGGYT
TRBV19	TRBJ2-1	ASSPLPTGEQF
TRBV4-1	TRBJ2-7	ASSQQRQGGPSYEQY
TRBV28	TRBJ1-4	ASRDTGRGSEKLF
TRBV10-3	TRBJ2-2	AIKEHGGANTGELF
TRBV2	TRBJ1-3	ASRGQFSGNTIY
TRBV28	TRBJ1-1	ASRPLQGAAAEAF
TRBV7-8	TRBJ1-6	ASSFLLVGASSYNSPLH
TRBV25-1	TRBJ1-4	ASRTENNEKLF
TRBV19	TRBJ1-4	ASNPAGTENEKLF
TRBV7-8	TRBJ1-5	ASSLATGGGQPQH
TRBV30	TRBJ1-3	AWRSPGGNTIY
TRBV5-1	TRBJ2-1	ASSLGQPYNEQF
TRBV15	TRBJ2-1	ATSARSPVYNEQF
TRBV2	TRBJ1-1	ASSYTEQEGSF
TRBV10-2	TRBJ2-1	ASSEIPRGGLF
TRBV19	TRBJ2-3	ASSFQTGTSGYQAFTDTQY
TRBV5-4	TRBJ1-6	ASSLDSSTPLH
TRBV7-9	TRBJ2-5	ASSLALGQGAETQY
TRBV14	TRBJ1-1	ASSPLGAMNTEAF
TRBV7-6	TRBJ1-4	ASSFGQGDEKLF
TRBV5-6	TRBJ2-7	ASSFQVSSYEQY
TRBV28	TRBJ2-1	ASSLAGGSGNNEQF
TRBV6-1	TRBJ1-1	ASTLPAHNTEAF
TRBV5-1	TRBJ2-3	ASSLGLTSGTSTDTQY
TRBV5-1	TRBJ1-2	ASSPAGGLGGYT
TRBV2	TRBJ1-5	ASSGQDFNQPQH
TRBV4-2	TRBJ1-1	ASSHDRSNTEAF
TRBV5-1	TRBJ1-1	ASSLGQGASIAF
TRBV9	TRBJ2-7	ASSGGTSSYEQY
TRBV11-3	TRBJ2-5	ASSLEGQEGETQY
TRBV10-3	TRBJ2-6	AISSDSSGANVLT
TRBV7-6	TRBJ2-3	ASSLGGPDTQY
TRBV5-1	TRBJ1-5	ASSLVPGGGQPQH
TRBV4-2	TRBJ2-5	ASSRQGAETQY
TRBV2	TRBJ2-5	ASKPLVIETQY
TRBV10-3	TRBJ1-1	AISEFGQLNTEAF
TRBV14	TRBJ2-7	ASSQDGYEQY
TRBV11-2	TRBJ2-1	ASSLLAGGPWDNEQF
TRBV7-9	TRBJ1-1	ASSYNRGQNTEAF
TRBV27	TRBJ1-4	ASSLSSRGSEKLF
TRBV28	TRBJ2-3	ASSLGQGVSRLSTDTQY
TRBV5-1	TRBJ2-1	ASSLVAAGTSIDEQF
TRBV5-4	TRBJ2-2	ASSLPGPGELF
TRBV13	TRBJ2-7	ASSTRLAVGGEQY
TRBV7-6	TRBJ1-5	ASSLAAGVSNQPQH
TRBV19	TRBJ2-1	ASSSGRASEQF
TRBV5-5	TRBJ1-2	ASSRTGGGGYT
TRBV11-1	TRBJ2-1	ASSLARIGLAGGRF
TRBV15	TRBJ2-7	ATSRDRRESPYEQY
TRBV4-1	TRBJ2-3	ASSQKGTSGGPGRTTDTQY